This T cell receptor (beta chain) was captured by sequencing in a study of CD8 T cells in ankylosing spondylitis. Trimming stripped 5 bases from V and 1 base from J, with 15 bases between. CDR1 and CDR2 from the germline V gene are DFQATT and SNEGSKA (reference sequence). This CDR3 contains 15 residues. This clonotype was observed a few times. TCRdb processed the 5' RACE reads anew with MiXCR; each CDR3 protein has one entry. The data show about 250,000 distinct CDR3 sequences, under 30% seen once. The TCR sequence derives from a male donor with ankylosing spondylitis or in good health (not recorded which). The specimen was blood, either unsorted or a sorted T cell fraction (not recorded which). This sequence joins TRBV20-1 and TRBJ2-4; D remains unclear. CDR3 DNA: TGCAGTGCTCCTGACTTCCTTGGGGCCAAAAACATTCAGTACTTC. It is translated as CSAPDFLGAKNIQYF.